This T cell receptor (beta chain) was observed in a study of beta chain features in type 1 diabetes. Study context: What patients shared with healthy donors was a similar profile of age, gender and cell yields. Overall study results and limits: Individuals with type 1 diabetes displayed fewer insertions and more deletions at VDJ junctions. Within each of all four CD4+ subsets, Type 1 diabetes patients had TCRB CDR3s that were moderately but significantly shorter. Any role of HLA type in TCRB rearrangement remained unresolved here.

Blood was drawn once from each donor into heparinised tubes. The draws averaged approximately 120 mL. Reverse transcribing all isolated RNA meant expressed TCRB transcripts were sequenced. Assay used: immunoSEQ multiplex PCR; TCRdb lists only in-frame clones, some missing. The sample consists of under 850,000 clones, around an eighth of them appearing once. About this clone itself: Its antigen is unidentified.

Trimming pared 3 bases from V and 6 bases from J, leaving 8 bases between. The CDR3 runs 12 residues. Germline CDR1 reads SGHAT; CDR2 reads FQNNGV. This clonotype was sampled from a man aged 18 to 29 with type 1 diabetes. The rearrangement joins TRBV11-2 to TRBJ1-2; a possible D gene is TRBD1 (6 bases). The specimen was naive CD4+ T cells from blood. Written as DNA, the CDR3 is TGTGCCAGCAGCTTCGAGGGGGATGGCTACACCTTC. It yields the protein CASSFEGDGYTF.